These 19 T cell receptor beta chains were sequenced from one sample in a study of tissue T cells after allogeneic stem cell transplantation. TCRdb's copy holds only in-frame clones and misses some; the assay was immunoSEQ multiplex PCR. Here the sample spans tens of thousands of clones, about three quarters being singletons. The sample taken for sequencing was sorted cells pooled from one or two spleens. These receptors were obtained from a pool of C57BL/6 mice in good health.

This clone was detected once. Gene and germline names: mouse. The CDR3 bases that were read are TGTGCCAGCAGCCCTACAGGGGGCCAAGACACCCAGTAC. Translation gives CASSPTGGQDTQY. The whole CDR3 sequence reads CASSPTGGQDTQYF. V and J are TRBV3 and TRBJ2-5; 8 bases line up with TRBD1. The sequenced fragment ends 1 residue before the CDR3 boundary, so the rest is inferred from the germline J gene. This CDR3 region has 14 residues. Trimming at V came to 5 bases and at J to 2 bases, leaving 3 bases not matched to a gene. The germline CDR1 and CDR2 sequences are SNHLY and FYNGKV (reference sequence). The entire variable domain, with the rest obtained from reference TRBV3 and TRBJ2-5, is as follows: GPKVLQIPSHQIIDMGQMVTLNCDPVSNHLYFYWYKQILGQQMEFLVNFYNGKVMEKSKLFKDQFSVERPDGSYFTLKIQPTALEDSAVYFCASSPTGGQDTQYFGPGTRLLVL.

A single count supports this clone. Each gene name is a mouse one. Read sequence stops 1 residue before the CDR3 end, and the germline J gene provides the missing end. The gene calls are TRBV12-1 and TRBJ2-5; perhaps TRBD2 as D (5 bases). The CDR3 extends over 11 amino acids. In germline, CDR1 is SGHSN, CDR2 HYEKVE. The V and J ends lost 0 bases and 10 bases respectively, with 7 bases between them. The CDR3: CASSLDGAQYF. The sequenced CDR3 bases are TGTGCCAGCTCTCTCGATGGGGCCCAGTAC.

About this clone: Gene names and germline match the mouse. The CDR3 here is CASSPYWGGQDTQYF. CDR3 DNA, as far as it was read: TGTGCCAGCAGTCCCTACTGGGGGGGTCAAGACACCCAGTAC. This chain connects TRBV26 to TRBJ2-5; 10 bases align to TRBD2. Read coverage stops 1 residue before the CDR3 terminus; the germline J gene supplies the remainder. CDR1 is KGHPV, CDR2 FQNQEV, per germline (reference sequence). The CDR3 contains 15 residues. V shed 4 bases and J 3 bases; nucleotides not matched to a gene: 4.

Points on this clone: Genes here carry mouse names. The part of the CDR3 DNA that was read is TGTGCAAGCAGCCGGGACAGGGGTTCCTATGAACAGTAC. Its protein is CASSRDRGSYEQY. Given in full, the CDR3 is CASSRDRGSYEQYF. The genes are TRBV16 and TRBJ2-7; 10 bases map to TRBD1. The CDR3 is cut off 1 residue early in the read; its end comes from the germline J gene. Germline V gene lookup returns CDR1 SGHSA and CDR2 FRNQAP. The junction had 2 bases not matched to a gene; V was cut back by 5 bases and J by 1 base. This CDR3 has 14 amino acids.

With respect to this clone: Mouse names are used for the genes. The read terminates 1 residue before the CDR3 end, so the remaining end is supplied by the germline J gene. The genes are TRBV14 and TRBJ2-2; D is ambiguous. Per the germline V gene, CDR1 is SGHDT and CDR2 is FRDEAV. Between the trimmed V and J ends, which lost 2 bases and 0 bases, there was a span of 8 bases. This CDR3 has 15 residues. The covered CDR3 bases are TGTGCCAGCAGTTTTGACAATCCAAACACCGGGCAGCTCTAC. Its translation: CASSFDNPNTGQLY. The whole CDR3 sequence is CASSFDNPNTGQLYF.

Points on this clone: Gene names are mouse gene names. The read ends 1 residue early relative to the CDR3; the germline J gene fills the gap. This sequence joins TRBV12-2 and TRBJ2-3; TRBD2 agrees at 9 bases. This CDR3 has 16 amino acids. After removal of 4 bases from V and 4 bases from J, the junction contained 11 bases not matched to a gene. The germline V gene has CDR1 SGHLS and CDR2 HYDKME. This chain's CDR3 is CASSTGLGRRPETLYF. CDR3 DNA, as far as it was read: TGTGCCAGCTCCACGGGACTGGGAAGAAGGCCAGAAACGCTGTAT.

In the case of this clone: The gene symbols are mouse symbols. The read terminates 1 residue before the CDR3 end, so the remaining end is supplied by the germline J gene. This sequence joins TRBV16 and TRBJ1-1; D might be TRBD1 (6 bases). This CDR3 is built from 13 residues. The V end was cut by 3 bases, the J end by 8 bases, with 13 bases between. Looked up from germline, CDR1 is SGHSA and CDR2 is FRNQAP. The covered CDR3 bases are TGTGCAAGCAGCTTCGGGACACCCACGGAAGTCTTC. Translation gives CASSFGTPTEVF. The entire CDR3 protein is CASSFGTPTEVFF. The full variable domain, with the rest looked up from reference TRBV16 and TRBJ1-1, is NAGVIQTPRHKVTGKGQEATLWCEPISGHSAVFWYRQTIVQGLEFLTYFRNQAPIDDSGMPKERFSAQMPNQSHSTLKIQSTQPQDSAVYLCASSFGTPTEVFFGKGTRLTVV.

Comment on this clone: The germline and genes are mouse ones. The read ends 1 residue early relative to the CDR3; the germline J gene fills the gap. The chain couples TRBV2 to TRBJ1-5; 10 nucleotides match TRBD1. Germline V lookup: CDR1 LGHNA, CDR2 YSYQKL. Trimming at V came to 4 bases and at J to 6 bases, leaving 0 bases not matched to a gene. The CDR3 spans 13 residues. The chain's CDR3 is CASSRDRGQAPLF. CDR3 bases read: TGTGCCAGCAGCCGGGACAGGGGCCAGGCTCCGCTT.

Points on this clone: Gene names follow the mouse nomenclature. The read terminates 1 residue before the CDR3 end, so the remaining end is supplied by the germline J gene. The V and J genes are TRBV19 and TRBJ2-7, with TRBD2 as a possible D gene (6 bases). Germline V CDR1 and CDR2: FNHDT, SITEND (reference sequence). This CDR3 has 14 residues. The V end lost 0 bases, the J end lost 4 bases, and 11 bases lay between the germline ends. CDR3 sequence reads: CASSIEGLGYEQYF. Partial CDR3 DNA: TGTGCCAGCAGTATAGAGGGGCTGGGGTATGAACAGTAC.

Notes on this clone: The gene names given are mouse names. Sequencing ends 1 residue short of the CDR3 end; the germline J gene provides the rest. The rearrangement links TRBV23 to TRBJ2-3; the table's D call, TRBD2, was not checked against the DNA. This CDR3 has 16 residues. Germline-derived CDR1 and CDR2 are KGHTA and FQNQQP. The CDR3 is CSSSQFGGSSAETLYF. CDR3 bases read: TGCTCCAGCAGTCAATTTGGGGGGTCTAGTGCAGAAACGCTGTAT.

This clone occurred a few times. Any gene name here is a mouse gene name. The observed sequence ends 1 residue before the CDR3 terminus, with the missing tail filled in from the germline J gene. The rearrangement joins TRBV13-3 to TRBJ1-2; TRBD1 might be the D (5 bases). The CDR3 runs 13 residues. In germline, CDR1 is NNHDY, CDR2 SYVADS. Deletions cut 6 bases from V and 0 bases from J, with 9 bases between. The CDR3 bases that were read are TGTGCCAGCACCCCGACAGCAAACTCCGACTACACC. Translation gives CASTPTANSDYT. The entire CDR3 protein reads CASTPTANSDYTF.

As concerns this clone: Gene names are the mouse ones. Coverage ceases 1 residue before the CDR3 finishes, and the germline J gene fills in the end. The V gene is TRBV16, the J gene TRBJ1-1; D call uncertain. CDR1 and CDR2 (germline): SGHSA, FRNQAP. Deletions cut 2 bases from V and 0 bases from J, with 4 bases between. This CDR3 contains 13 residues. This chain's CDR3 is CASSLRANTEVFF. The sequenced CDR3 bases are TGTGCAAGCAGCTTACGGGCAAACACAGAAGTCTTC.

Comments on this clone: The gene names given are mouse names. The read gets to within 1 residue of the CDR3 end, and the germline J gene fills in the rest. V and J are TRBV3 and TRBJ1-1, with 9 bases fitting TRBD1. The J segment lost 1 base and the V segment lost 5 bases, leaving 2 bases of the junction unmatched. Per the germline V gene, CDR1 is SNHLY and CDR2 is FYNGKV (reference sequence). The length of the CDR3 is 14 residues. CDR3 loop: CASSLGQGNTEVFF. The CDR3 bases that were read are TGTGCCAGCAGCCTGGGACAGGGGAACACAGAAGTCTTC.

A note on this clone: Genes here carry mouse names. The read stops 1 residue short of the end of the CDR3; the missing end is completed from the germline J gene. This chain uses TRBV31 with TRBJ1-6, with 7 positions matching TRBD1. TRBJ1-6 is an ORF, with its function uncertain. J lost 0 bases, V lost 8 bases, and 1 base had no gene match. The CDR3 runs to 13 residues. Germline-derived CDR1 and CDR2 are GKSSPN and SITVG. The CDR3 protein is CAGTVSYNSPLYF. The CDR3 bases that were read are TGTGCCGGGACAGTTTCCTATAATTCGCCCCTCTAC.

This clone was recorded only once. The germline gene is not matched at one end of the junction; a read error may be the cause. Each gene name is a mouse one. The CDR3 end lies 1 residue beyond the end of the read and is filled in from the germline J gene. The J gene is TRBJ1-4, the V gene TRBV14; 7 bases fit TRBD1. The CDR3 totals 15 residues. Germline CDR1 reads SGHDT; CDR2 reads FRDEAV. CDR3 region: CAGSLARGRSERLFF. Partial CDR3 DNA: TGTGCCGGCAGTTTGGCGAGGGGGCGCAGCGAAAGATTATTT.

Notes on this clone: Germline and genes: mouse. The read comes to an end 1 residue before the CDR3 does, leaving the germline J gene to fill in the end. The chain uses TRBV13-1 and TRBJ1-4, with 9 bases identical to TRBD1. V lost 0 bases, J lost 3 bases, and 3 bases stayed unmatched. The CDR3 is 16 amino acids. Germline V gene data show CDR1 as NSHNY and CDR2 as SYGAGN. Here the CDR3 reads CASSDAGTGPNERLFF. The sequenced CDR3 bases are TGTGCCAGCAGTGATGCTGGGACAGGGCCCAACGAAAGATTATTT.

In the case of this clone: Mouse germline and gene names are used. The CDR3 is cut off 1 residue early in the read; its end comes from the germline J gene. The V call is TRBV31, the J call TRBJ2-3; D perhaps matches TRBD2 (6 bases). The CDR3 length is 13 residues. Per the germline V gene, CDR1 is GKSSPN and CDR2 is SITVG. Between the trimmed V and J ends, which lost 2 bases and 3 bases, there was a span of 9 bases. CDR3 in amino acids: CAWSLGEAETLYF. CDR3 bases read: TGTGCCTGGAGTTTGGGGGAGGCAGAAACGCTGTAT.

Details on this clone: Gene names refer to mouse genes. Coverage ceases 1 residue before the CDR3 finishes, and the germline J gene fills in the end. The chain joins TRBV13-3 to TRBJ1-3, with a tentative D call TRBD1 (6 bases). Trimming took off 6 bases at V and 0 bases at J, with 16 bases between the two ends. CDR3 length equals 16 residues. Germline V CDR1 and CDR2: NNHDY, SYVADS. The sequenced CDR3 bases are TGTGCCAGCAAGGATGCTCGGACAGATTCTGGAAATACGCTCTAT. Translated: CASKDARTDSGNTLY. The full CDR3 protein reads CASKDARTDSGNTLYF. Complete variable domain (other parts from reference TRBV13-3 and TRBJ1-3): EAAVTQSPRSKVAVTGGKVTLSCHQTNNHDYMYWYRQDTGHGLRLIHYSYVADSTEKGDIPDGYKASRPSQENFSLILELASLSQTAVYFCASKDARTDSGNTLYFGEGSRLIVV.

With respect to this clone: Gene names follow the mouse nomenclature. Here the CDR3 reads CASSLQANSDYTF. CDR3 DNA (partial): TGTGCCAGCTCTCTACAAGCAAACTCCGACTACACC. This rearrangement joins TRBV12-2 to TRBJ1-2; D is undetermined. The read ends 1 residue shy of where the CDR3 ends; the end is completed using the germline J gene. CDR3 length: 13 amino acids. V was shortened by 1 base and J by 0 bases, with 5 bases between the two germline ends. Germline CDR1 SGHLS, CDR2 HYDKME.